This T cell receptor beta chain was documented in a study of T cells in Graves' hyperthyroidism and ophthalmopathy. Study-level findings and limits: A 13 V-J model separated ophthalmopathy from stable hyperthyroidism. The majority of expanded thyroid clonotypes above 0.001 also appeared in blood.

This clonotype was counted only a few times. Its antigen is undetermined. The PBMCs were sourced from fresh peripheral blood (around 9.3 ml). Template material for amplifying TCR beta CDR3 regions consisted of RNA transcripts. A first-round RT-PCR of the TCR CDR3 used the HTBI primer set. TCRdb reanalysed the multiplex PCR reads using MiXCR and keeps one entry per CDR3 protein. Of 700,000 or so distinct CDR3 sequences detected, about a sixth appear once; the ten largest clones hold approximately 8%. CDR3 length equals 13 residues. The V gene's germline CDR1 is DFQATT and CDR2 SNEGSKA (reference sequence). Trimming took 1 base from V and 2 from J, leaving 8 bases between them.

This TCR derives from a man aged 18 to 30 with Graves' hyperthyroidism. The chain has TRBV20-1 and TRBJ1-2; D unclear. Sequencing was done on a sample of blood. The CDR3 reads CSARVLGNYGYTF. CDR3 in DNA: TGCAGTGCTAGAGTACTCGGCAACTATGGCTACACCTTC.